A single sample is the source of the 5 T cell receptor beta chains below, sequenced in a study of T-cell reconstitution after alpha-beta-depleted transplantation in children. The authors prepared the TCRbeta library with unique molecular identifiers. One entry per CDR3 protein results from TCRdb running MiXCR on the PCR reads. The repertoire holds some 200,000 distinct CDR3 sequences, roughly 6.5% seen once, with roughly 4.7% in the top ten. Sequenced material: PBMCs, taken before TCRalphabeta/CD19-depleted stem cell transplant. The receptor set was obtained from a girl under two years old with combined immunodeficiency, due to receive a stem cell transplant.

This clonotype showed up many times. The chain joins TRBV7-6 to TRBJ1-6, with D unresolved. From germline, CDR1 is SGHVS and CDR2 FNYEAQ. Trimming removed 4 bases from V and 10 bases from J, with 17 bases in between. The CDR3 loop spans 15 amino acids. The CDR3 DNA sequence: TGTGCCAGCAGCTCCGGACGTCCCAGAGAGTCACCCCTCCACTTT. Translation gives CASSSGRPRESPLHF. The full variable domain, rest sourced from reference TRBV7-6 and TRBJ1-6, is GAGVSQSPRYKVTKRGQDVALRCDPISGHVSLYWYRQALGQGPEFLTYFNYEAQQDKSGLPNDRFSAERPEGSISTLTIQRTEQRDSAMYRCASSSGRPRESPLHFGNGTRLTVT.

This clonotype came up many times. DNA of the CDR3: TGCAGTGCTGGACCCTACTTGGCCTCCTACGAGCAGTACTTC. It encodes CSAGPYLASYEQYF. The chain joins TRBV20-1 to TRBJ2-7; no reliable D call. Germline lookup yields CDR1 DFQATT and CDR2 SNEGSKA (reference sequence). Trimming took off 5 bases at V and 0 bases at J, with 14 bases between the two ends. CDR3 size: 14 residues.

This clonotype was seen many times. The chain carries TRBV9 and TRBJ2-1; 9 bases agree with TRBD2. Per the germline V gene, CDR1 is SGDLS and CDR2 is YYNGEE. The CDR3 loop spans 17 amino acids. The ends lost 2 bases at V and 8 bases at J; junction bases unmatched: 14. CDR3 in amino acids: CASSVSGSGRTVDEQFF. In nucleotides, the CDR3 is TGTGCCAGCAGCGTCTCGGGGAGCGGGAGGACCGTCGATGAGCAGTTCTTC.

V gene TRBV5-5 combines with J gene TRBJ2-7; TRBD1 is a possible D gene (5 bases). CDR1 and CDR2 from the germline V gene are SGHKS and YYEKEE (reference sequence). V was cut by 5 bases and J by 6 bases, with 15 bases left in between. This CDR3 is 13 amino acids long. In DNA, the CDR3 is TGTGCCAGCAGGCCCTTGCTGGGGCGCGAGCAGTACTTC. Protein sequence: CASRPLLGREQYF.

The table lists this clonotype with many counts. The chain is built from TRBV7-8 and TRBJ1-1; the D is unclear. The CDR3 is made up of 15 amino acids. CDR1 is SGHVS and CDR2 is FQNEAQ in the germline V gene. With 0 bases removed from V and 3 bases from J, the gap between germline ends came to 11 bases. CDR3: CASSLALGDYTEAFF. The CDR3 DNA sequence: TGTGCCAGCAGCTTAGCGTTGGGAGACTACACTGAAGCTTTCTTT. Together with reference TRBV7-8 and TRBJ1-1, the CDR3 gives the full variable domain: GAGVSQSPRYKVAKRGQDVALRCDPISGHVSLFWYQQALGQGPEFLTYFQNEAQLDKSGLPSDRFFAERPEGSVSTLKIQRTQQEDSAVYLCASSLALGDYTEAFFGQGTRLTVV.